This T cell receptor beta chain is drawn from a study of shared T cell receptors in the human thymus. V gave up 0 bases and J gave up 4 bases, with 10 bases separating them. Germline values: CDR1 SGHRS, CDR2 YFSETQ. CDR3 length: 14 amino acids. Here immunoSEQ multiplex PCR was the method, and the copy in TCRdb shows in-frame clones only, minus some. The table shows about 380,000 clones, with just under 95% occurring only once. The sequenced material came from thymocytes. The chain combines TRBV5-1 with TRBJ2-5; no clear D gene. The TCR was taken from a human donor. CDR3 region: CASSLEWPSETQYF. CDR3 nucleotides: TGCGCCAGCAGCTTGGAATGGCCTTCAGAGACCCAGTACTTC. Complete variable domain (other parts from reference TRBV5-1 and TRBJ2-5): KAGVTQTPRYLIKTRGQQVTLSCSPISGHRSVSWYQQTPGQGLQFLFEYFSETQRNKGNFPGRFSGRQFSNSRSEMNVSTLELGDSALYLCASSLEWPSETQYFGPGTRLLVL.